This paragraph covers one T cell receptor (beta chain) sequence. The target antigen is unknown. This sample stems from a study of T cell responses to AZD1222 COVID-19 vaccine. Study-level points and caveats: Females outnumbered males among donors, who were mostly white British; clonal diversity was possibly underestimated. Distributed over spike, vaccine-associated CD4 TCRs predominated at 160-218 and 743-854.

The data were produced by immunoSEQ multiplex PCR, yet TCRdb's version contains in-frame clones alone and is incomplete. The sample holds approximately 100,000 clones, less than 90% seen once. CDR1 MNHEY and CDR2 SMNVEV come from the germline V gene (reference sequence). The V end lost 5 bases, the J end lost 6 bases, and 14 bases lay between the germline ends. This CDR3 has 14 residues. The J gene is TRBJ2-1, the V gene TRBV27; perhaps TRBD1 as D (7 bases). The receptor comes from an adult in good health. Material: peripheral blood, obtained on day 0 of AZD1222 vaccination. The CDR3 loop is CASSQSGGINEQFF. DNA of the CDR3: TGTGCCAGCAGTCAATCAGGGGGGATCAATGAGCAGTTCTTC.